One and the same sample provided the 32 T cell receptor beta chains below, sequenced in a study of blood T cells in healthy people across ages. Primers used in a second PCR of about 7 to 12 cycles were a sample-barcoded 5' primer and a J-beta primer mix. MiXCR was run by TCRdb on the 5' RACE reads, yielding one entry per CDR3 protein. The sample consists of some 800,000 distinct CDR3 sequences, 20% to 25% of them appearing once. These same records also appear under a second study, on T cells of mothers and their children.

Sequenced sample: blood. These receptor sequences come from a boy younger than 18 in good health.

The V call is TRBV28, the J call TRBJ2-7; the D gene is possibly TRBD1 (6 bases). The germline V gene encodes CDR1 MDHEN and CDR2 SYDVKM. The CDR3 has 14 amino acids. Between the trimmed V and J ends, which lost 7 bases and 4 bases, there was a span of 17 bases. The CDR3 reads CASTLPDSAYEQYF. The CDR3, as DNA: TGTGCCAGCACCTTGCCGGACAGTGCTTACGAGCAGTACTTC.

About this clonotype: The junction does not match germline at one end; this may be a read error. The chain combines TRBV6-5 with TRBJ2-3; D possibly corresponds to TRBD2 (6 bases). Germline V gene data show CDR1 as MNHEY and CDR2 as SVGAGI. The CDR3 extends over 15 amino acids. CDR3 residues: CASSSSWGGTDTQYF. The CDR3 DNA is TGTGCCAGCAGCTCGAGTTGGGGAGGCACAGATACGCAGTACTTT.

This chain uses TRBV20-1 with TRBJ2-5, with a tentative D call TRBD1 (5 bases). Between the trimmed V and J ends, which lost 0 bases and 2 bases, there was a span of 10 bases. Germline V gene lookup returns CDR1 DFQATT and CDR2 SNEGSKA (reference sequence). CDR3 length: 14 residues. CDR3: CSARDVYRQETQYF. The CDR3 coding sequence is TGCAGTGCTAGAGATGTATACAGGCAAGAGACCCAGTACTTC.

As for this clonotype: An end of the junction does not agree with germline; a read error may underlie this. The chain has TRBV7-2 and TRBJ2-5; the match to TRBD2 covers 9 bases. Germline CDR1 and CDR2: SGHTA and FQGNSA. The CDR3 totals 16 residues. The CDR3 protein is CASSLGPSGVQKTQYF. The DNA of the CDR3 is TGTGCCAGCAGCTTAGGGCCTAGCGGGGTCCAAAAGACCCAGTACTTC.

The V gene is TRBV2, the J gene TRBJ2-5; 11 bases map to TRBD1. This CDR3 has 15 amino acids. V was pared by 6 bases and J by 1 base, with 4 bases of the junction left unmatched. Germline values: CDR1 SNHLY, CDR2 FYNNEI. This chain's CDR3 is CASSGQGARQETQYF. The DNA of the CDR3 is TGTGCCAGCAGCGGACAGGGGGCACGCCAAGAGACCCAGTACTTC.

The chain uses TRBV27 and TRBJ2-6; D tentatively reads TRBD1 or TRBD2 (5 bases each). Trimming pared 5 bases from V and 0 bases from J, leaving 14 bases between. CDR1 and CDR2 from the germline V gene are MNHEY and SMNVEV (reference sequence). The CDR3 runs to 17 residues. The CDR3 DNA is TGTGCCAGCAGTGCCGGGACGCATGGCTCTGGGGCCAACGTCCTGACTTTC. This codes for CASSAGTHGSGANVLTF. Full variable domain (remainder filled in from reference TRBV27 and TRBJ2-6): EAQVTQNPRYLITVTGKKLTVTCSQNMNHEYMSWYRQDPGLGLRQIYYSMNVEVTDKGDVPEGYKVSRKEKRNFPLILESPSPNQTSLYFCASSAGTHGSGANVLTFGAGSRLTVL.

This clonotype was picked up a small number of times. This sequence joins TRBV19 and TRBJ2-7, with TRBD1 matching over 10 bases. V was pared by 3 bases and J by 6 bases, with 8 bases of the junction left unmatched. The V gene's germline CDR1 is LNHDA and CDR2 SQIVND (reference sequence). The CDR3 extends over 15 amino acids. The CDR3 is CASSIRAGTGVEQYF. As DNA, the CDR3 is TGTGCCAGTAGTATCCGGGCCGGGACAGGGGTCGAGCAGTACTTC.

The chain has TRBV6-6 and TRBJ1-1; D gene unclear. V lost 2 bases and J 3 bases, leaving 10 bases between the germline ends. Germline CDR1 and CDR2: MNHNY and SVGAGI (reference sequence). The CDR3 has 14 amino acids. The CDR3 protein is CASSYQPGYTEAFF. In DNA, the CDR3 is TGTGCCAGCAGTTACCAGCCGGGTTACACTGAAGCTTTCTTT.

The chain couples TRBV27 to TRBJ2-4; D may be TRBD1 (6 bases). CDR1 and CDR2 from the germline V gene are MNHEY and SMNVEV (reference sequence). Trimming cost V 8 bases and J 0 bases, with 14 bases left between them. This CDR3 region has 15 residues. CDR3 in DNA: TGTGCCAGCCGACTAAGGGGGATAGCCAAAAACATTCAGTACTTC. Protein product: CASRLRGIAKNIQYF.

The chain couples TRBV29-1 to TRBJ2-7; no firm D call. The V gene's germline CDR1 is SQVTM and CDR2 ANQGSEA. The V end lost 4 bases, the J end lost 4 bases, and 11 bases lay between the germline ends. The CDR3 consists of 12 residues. The CDR3 region is CSVGERIYEQYF. The CDR3 bases are TGCAGCGTTGGTGAAAGGATTTACGAGCAGTACTTC.

The V gene is TRBV10-3, the J gene TRBJ1-2; TRBD1 is a possible D gene (5 bases). This CDR3 is built from 13 residues. The V gene lost 0 bases and the J gene lost 4 bases, with 6 bases spanning the gap. Germline V gives CDR1 ENHRY, CDR2 SYGVKD. The CDR3 DNA sequence: TGTGCCATCAGTGAGTCGGGGGTCTATGGCTACACCTTC. Translated: CAISESGVYGYTF.

V is TRBV27 and J is TRBJ2-2; 13 positions match TRBD2. The germline CDR1 and CDR2 sequences are MNHEY and SMNVEV (reference sequence). This CDR3 is built from 18 residues. V lost 2 bases to trimming and J lost 5 bases; unmatched junction nucleotides: 8. CDR3 bases: TGTGCCAGCAGTTTACTTCCGGGACTAGCGGGACTGACCGGGGAGCTGTTTTTT. Amino acids: CASSLLPGLAGLTGELFF.

This chain joins TRBV5-1 and TRBJ2-5; a possible D gene is TRBD1 (6 bases). CDR1 SGHRS and CDR2 YFSETQ come from the germline V gene. The CDR3 has 14 residues. Trimming pared 0 bases from V and 5 bases from J, leaving 11 bases between. CDR3 sequence: CASSLDREAETQYF. CDR3 sequence (DNA): TGCGCCAGCAGCTTGGACAGGGAAGCGGAGACCCAGTACTTC.

The chain couples TRBV2 to TRBJ2-1; D is unclear. Near its end, the DNA agrees better with TRBJ2-5, so the J call may be wrong. Germline loops: CDR1 SNHLY, CDR2 FYNNEI. CDR3 length: 12 amino acids. The CDR3 region has the DNA TGTGCCAGCACCCTTACCCAAGAGACCCAGTACTTC. As protein: CASTLTQETQYF.

This clonotype has more than one count but fewer than ten. The chain couples TRBV30 to TRBJ2-7; tentatively, D is TRBD1 or TRBD2 (5 bases each). TRBJ2-5 matches the DNA end more closely, so the J call is doubtful. Per the germline V gene, CDR1 is GTSNPN and CDR2 is SVGIG (reference sequence). This CDR3 contains 12 residues. The CDR3 here is CAWRAAGGTQYF. In DNA form, the CDR3 reads TGTGCCTGGAGGGCCGCTGGGGGGACCCAGTACTTC.

This clonotype was observed a few times. The chain uses TRBV27 and TRBJ2-4; the match to TRBD1 covers 10 bases. V was pared by 3 bases and J by 8 bases, with 1 base of the junction left unmatched. Germline assignment: CDR1 MNHEY and CDR2 SMNVEV (reference sequence). CDR3 length: 13 amino acids. The CDR3 DNA sequence: TGTGCCAGCAGTTTGGACAGGGGGTACATTCAGTACTTC. Translated: CASSLDRGYIQYF.

Only a few counts were recorded for this clonotype. The chain is built from TRBV7-2 and TRBJ2-1, with 11 bases lining up with TRBD2. The CDR3 contains 13 residues. V lost 6 bases, J lost 8 bases, and 3 bases stayed unmatched. CDR1 and CDR2 (germline): SGHTA, FQGNSA. CDR3: CASRPSGGYEQFF. The CDR3 DNA sequence: TGTGCCAGCAGACCTAGCGGGGGGTATGAGCAGTTCTTC.

This clonotype was counted a few times. The chain carries TRBV15 and TRBJ2-4; D uncertain. The length of the CDR3 is 12 residues. V was clipped by 6 bases and J by 0 bases, with 3 bases between them. The germline V gene encodes CDR1 LNHNV and CDR2 YYDKDF (reference sequence). In nucleotides, the CDR3 is TGTGCCACCAGTGAAGCCAAAAACATTCAGTACTTC. This encodes CATSEAKNIQYF.

The V call is TRBV5-1, the J call TRBJ2-5, with D tentatively TRBD2 (6 bases). V lost 7 bases, J lost 5 bases, and 18 bases lay in between. Germline CDR1 is SGHRS and CDR2 is YFSETQ. This CDR3 has 14 amino acids. DNA of the CDR3: TGCGCCAGCGGGGGAGGAGAGACCTATGAGACCCAGTACTTC. This translates into CASGGGETYETQYF. Full variable domain (outside the CDR3, taken from reference TRBV5-1 and TRBJ2-5): KAGVTQTPRYLIKTRGQQVTLSCSPISGHRSVSWYQQTPGQGLQFLFEYFSETQRNKGNFPGRFSGRQFSNSRSEMNVSTLELGDSALYLCASGGGETYETQYFGPGTRLLVL.

The chain links TRBV19 to TRBJ1-1; D is ambiguous. Deletions cut 4 bases from V and 0 bases from J, with 6 bases between. The CDR3 has 13 residues. CDR1 and CDR2 from the germline V gene are LNHDA and SQIVND (reference sequence). The CDR3 DNA sequence: TGTGCCAGTAGTACAGAAATGAACACTGAAGCTTTCTTT. Translating gives CASSTEMNTEAFF.

This clonotype was detected a few times. The chain is built from TRBV24-1 and TRBJ2-5; 12 nucleotides line up with TRBD1. Losses at the gene ends were 4 bases for V and 4 bases for J; bases not matched to a gene: 6. The CDR3 loop spans 16 amino acids. Germline V gene lookup returns CDR1 KGHDR and CDR2 SFDVKD. The DNA of the CDR3 is TGTGCCACCAGTGACTACGGGACAGGGGGCCGAGAGACCCAGTACTTC. This encodes CATSDYGTGGRETQYF.

The J gene is TRBJ1-2, the V gene TRBV28; the match to TRBD1 covers 8 bases. This CDR3 is built from 16 residues. V shed 4 bases, J shed 2 bases, and the junction held 9 bases outside the gene matches. CDR1 is MDHEN and CDR2 is SYDVKM in the germline V gene. The CDR3 spells CASSSYRTGSNYGYTF. The DNA of the CDR3 is TGTGCCAGCAGTTCATACCGGACAGGGTCCAACTATGGCTACACCTTC.

This clonotype was seen once. The chain has TRBV14 and TRBJ2-7; 8 nucleotides match TRBD1. The junction had 7 bases not matched to a gene; V was cut back by 4 bases and J by 5 bases. Germline CDR1 and CDR2: SGHDN and FVKESK. There are 14 residues in the CDR3. CDR3 in amino acids: CASSLFQGAHEQYF. In nucleotides, the CDR3 is TGTGCCAGCAGCCTCTTCCAGGGGGCCCACGAGCAGTACTTC.

This clonotype has just a few counts. V and J are TRBV27 and TRBJ2-1, with D possibly being TRBD2 (6 bases). Germline CDR1 is MNHEY and CDR2 is SMNVEV (reference sequence). Trimming left V 7 bases short and J 8 bases short, with 18 bases between. The CDR3 sequence is 14 residues long. This chain's CDR3 is CASTLAWGVHEQFF. Written as DNA, the CDR3 is TGTGCCAGCACTTTGGCTTGGGGGGTACATGAGCAGTTCTTC.

The chain recombines TRBV20-1 with TRBJ2-5, with 14 bases that match TRBD2. The DNA end is a closer match to TRBJ2-7, so the J assignment may be wrong. Germline CDR1 is DFQATT and CDR2 is SNEGSKA (reference sequence). The CDR3 length is 17 residues. CDR3 in DNA: TGCAGTGCTGCGACTAGCGGGAGGGCCGTGGTCCCCTACGAGCAGTACTTC. It encodes CSAATSGRAVVPYEQYF.

The rearrangement joins TRBV3-1 to TRBJ1-4, with 7 nucleotides matching TRBD1. This CDR3 region has 12 residues. The J segment lost 5 bases and the V segment lost 11 bases, leaving 5 bases of the junction unmatched. The germline V gene encodes CDR1 LGHDT and CDR2 YNNKEL (reference sequence). The CDR3 spells CAPGGPNEKLFF. The CDR3 bases are TGTGCCCCAGGGGGTCCGAATGAAAAACTGTTTTTT.

This clonotype was seen at least ten times. This chain uses TRBV27 with TRBJ2-7; 9 bases line up with TRBD1. CDR3 length: 15 residues. The V gene end was trimmed by 0 bases and the J gene end by 1 base; junction bases not matched to a gene: 1. The V gene's germline CDR1 is MNHEY and CDR2 SMNVEV (reference sequence). The CDR3 sequence is CASSLSTGGSYEQYF. CDR3 in DNA: TGTGCCAGCAGTTTATCGACAGGGGGATCCTACGAGCAGTACTTC.

This clonotype has just a few counts. The chain uses TRBV9 and TRBJ2-5, with unresolved D. CDR3 length: 14 residues. Germline V gives CDR1 SGDLS, CDR2 YYNGEE. The V and J ends lost 0 bases and 1 base respectively, with 7 bases between them. CDR3 residues: CASSVVPGQETQYF. The CDR3 DNA is TGTGCCAGCAGCGTAGTTCCCGGCCAAGAGACCCAGTACTTC.

This clonotype showed up just a few times. V and J are TRBV28 and TRBJ1-1, with a tentative D call TRBD1 (5 bases). The germline gives CDR1 MDHEN, CDR2 SYDVKM. The CDR3 consists of 13 residues. The V end was cut by 3 bases, the J end by 5 bases, with 10 bases between. The CDR3 nucleotides are TGTGCCAGCAGTTTCACTCAGGGTACTGAAGCTTTCTTT. Its protein product is CASSFTQGTEAFF. The whole variable domain, remainder taken from reference TRBV28 and TRBJ1-1, is DVKVTQSSRYLVKRTGEKVFLECVQDMDHENMFWYRQDPGLGLRLIYFSYDVKMKEKGDIPEGYSVSREKKERFSLILESASTNQTSMYLCASSFTQGTEAFFGQGTRLTVV.

The rearrangement joins TRBV20-1 to TRBJ2-7; no firm D call. The germline V and J ends were trimmed by 0 bases and 4 bases, with 19 bases remaining between them. The CDR3 is 16 residues long. The V gene's germline CDR1 is DFQATT and CDR2 SNEGSKA (reference sequence). CDR3 sequence (DNA): TGCAGTGCTAGAGATTTTTCCTTACAAGCAGATTACGAGCAGTACTTC. Encoded protein: CSARDFSLQADYEQYF.

J is TRBJ2-5 and V is TRBV28; a possible D gene is TRBD2 (6 bases). The germline gives CDR1 MDHEN, CDR2 SYDVKM. V was pared by 5 bases and J by 11 bases, with 18 bases between. The CDR3 loop spans 13 amino acids. The CDR3 bases are TGTGCCAGCAGTCCGGTCCTCACGGGGGAGCAGTACTTC. This translates into CASSPVLTGEQYF.

CDR3 sequence reads: CASSLAPTSGGAADTQYF. Here the CDR3 DNA reads TGTGCCAGCAGCTTAGCGCCGACTAGCGGGGGGGCCGCAGATACGCAGTATTTT. The V and J genes are TRBV7-2 and TRBJ2-3, with 14 bases lining up with TRBD2. The V and J ends lost 0 bases and 4 bases, in that order; junction bases with no gene match: 6. This CDR3 has 18 residues. Germline assignment: CDR1 SGHTA and CDR2 FQGNSA.